Presented here are 18 T cell receptor beta chains from one specimen sequenced in a study of T cells after posttransplantation cyclophosphamide. The data were produced by immunoSEQ multiplex PCR, yet TCRdb's version contains in-frame clones alone and is incomplete. The data show some 5,500 clones, about 98% seen once. The sequencing sample was made of memory CD4+ T cells sorted from PBMCs. These receptors came from a man aged 35-49 years in good health, CMV-negative, and a related stem cell transplant donor.

The chain couples TRBV11-2 to TRBJ2-3, with 9 positions matching TRBD2. Germline V lookup: CDR1 SGHAT, CDR2 FQNNGV. The CDR3 totals 15 residues. V was clipped by 5 bases and J by 2 bases; unmatched bases: 5. CDR3 loop: CASSITSGPTDTQYF. Here the CDR3 DNA reads TGTGCCAGCAGCATCACTAGCGGGCCCACAGATACGCAGTATTTT. The entire variable domain, with the rest obtained from reference TRBV11-2 and TRBJ2-3, is as follows: EAGVAQSPRYKIIEKRQSVAFWCNPISGHATLYWYQQILGQGPKLLIQFQNNGVVDDSQLPKDRFSAERLKGVDSTLKIQPAKLEDSAVYLCASSITSGPTDTQYFGPGTRLTVL.

The chain carries TRBV2 and TRBJ1-5; 12 bases agree with TRBD1. Germline V lookup: CDR1 SNHLY, CDR2 FYNNEI. The junction had 4 bases not matched to a gene; V was cut back by 3 bases and J by 4 bases. This CDR3 spans 16 amino acids. The CDR3 sequence: CASSDRDRGPNQPQHF. The CDR3, as DNA: TGTGCCAGCAGTGATAGGGACAGGGGGCCTAATCAGCCCCAGCATTTT.

This chain joins TRBV29-1 and TRBJ2-3, with D possibly TRBD1 on 6 matching bases. The germline V gene has CDR1 SQVTM and CDR2 ANQGSEA. This CDR3 comprises 23 residues. The V and J ends lost 1 base and 2 bases respectively, with 37 bases between them. This CDR3 is CSVEGNHSTVTGTGYRLTDTQYF. As DNA, the CDR3 is TGCAGCGTTGAAGGGAACCACTCAACCGTAACCGGAACAGGGTATCGACTCACAGATACGCAGTATTTT.

The table lists this clone with a count of one. The chain joins TRBV27 to TRBJ2-7; TRBD1 matches at 8 bases. V lost 2 bases, J lost 2 bases, and 29 bases stayed unmatched. Germline lookup yields CDR1 MNHEY and CDR2 SMNVEV (reference sequence). This CDR3 contains 23 residues. The CDR3 DNA sequence: TGTGCCAGCAGTTTAGGGGTCGTTACCACCCTAGGGTCAGAGGACAGGGAGACCTACGAGCAGTACTTC. This translates into CASSLGVVTTLGSEDRETYEQYF.

The chain couples TRBV28 to TRBJ2-3; tentatively, D is TRBD2 (6 bases). The length of the CDR3 is 14 residues. CDR1 is MDHEN and CDR2 is SYDVKM in the germline V gene. The V end was cut by 5 bases, the J end by 2 bases, with 11 bases between. The DNA of the CDR3 is TGTGCCAGCAGTCAAGGGGACTTCACAGATACGCAGTATTTT. Translation: CASSQGDFTDTQYF.

This chain joins TRBV10-3 and TRBJ1-6; no definite D call. This CDR3 contains 15 residues. Trimming cost V 0 bases and J 8 bases, with 11 bases left between them. The germline V gene has CDR1 ENHRY and CDR2 SYGVKD. The CDR3 is CAISESSLVDSPLHF. The CDR3 DNA is TGTGCCATCAGTGAGTCCAGTTTGGTGGATTCACCCCTCCACTTT.

The V and J genes are TRBV5-3 and TRBJ2-1; D is unresolved. TRBV5-3 is placed among ORFs of uncertain function. Trimming removed 1 base from V and 0 bases from J, with 8 bases in between. The CDR3 consists of 15 residues. The CDR3 is CARSLRVPSYNEQFF. As DNA, the CDR3 is TGTGCCAGAAGCTTGCGCGTCCCCTCCTACAATGAGCAGTTCTTC.

The chain employs TRBV27 and TRBJ1-5; TRBD1 agrees at 9 bases. Per the germline V gene, CDR1 is MNHEY and CDR2 is SMNVEV (reference sequence). This CDR3 spans 14 amino acids. With V trimmed by 3 bases and J by 6 bases, 3 bases remained unmatched. CDR3 in amino acids: CASSFSGQGQPQHF. The CDR3 nucleotides read TGTGCCAGCAGTTTTTCGGGACAGGGTCAGCCCCAGCATTTT.

This chain links TRBV5-6 with TRBJ1-5, with D maybe TRBD1 (5 bases). The CDR3 sequence is 16 residues long. The ends were cut back, 4 bases at V and 3 bases at J, with 17 bases in the middle. Per the germline V gene, CDR1 is SGHDT and CDR2 is YYEEEE. CDR3 region: CASSAPRAVNNQPQHF. CDR3 DNA sequence: TGTGCCAGCAGCGCCCCCAGGGCCGTGAACAATCAGCCCCAGCATTTT.

The chain couples TRBV7-9 to TRBJ1-2; D call uncertain. The CDR3 has 14 amino acids. Germline V gene lookup returns CDR1 SEHNR and CDR2 FQNEAQ (reference sequence). V was shortened by 1 base and J by 2 bases, with 8 bases between the two germline ends. Written as DNA, the CDR3 is TGTGCCAGCAGCTTAGGCGGGATAAACTATGGCTACACCTTC. It translates to CASSLGGINYGYTF.

The genes are TRBV2 and TRBJ2-1, with 9 positions matching TRBD2. From germline, CDR1 is SNHLY and CDR2 FYNNEI. The ends lost 3 bases at V and 2 bases at J; junction bases unmatched: 11. This CDR3 is built from 18 residues. CDR3 nucleotides: TGTGCCAGCAGTGAGTTTATGAGCGGGGGGTTCACCTACAATGAGCAGTTCTTC. Protein sequence: CASSEFMSGGFTYNEQFF.

The chain carries TRBV4-2 and TRBJ1-2; TRBD1 might be the D (6 bases). The V and J ends lost 1 base and 3 bases respectively, with 18 bases between them. Germline V gene data show CDR1 as LGHNA and CDR2 as YNFKEQ. The CDR3 loop spans 17 amino acids. CDR3 residues: CASSQVRGTGRDYGYTF. The DNA for the CDR3 is TGTGCCAGCAGCCAAGTTAGGGGTACAGGGCGCGACTATGGCTACACCTTC.

The chain uses TRBV7-2 and TRBJ1-3, with D possibly TRBD1 on 6 matching bases. The CDR3 has 16 residues. Trimming stripped 1 base from V and 9 bases from J, with 19 bases between. Germline CDR1 reads SGHTA; CDR2 reads FQGNSA. CDR3 sequence reads: CASSLGWAGDSSTIYF. The CDR3 nucleotides read TGTGCCAGCAGCTTAGGTTGGGCAGGGGATTCGAGCACCATATATTTT. The full variable domain, in which reference TRBV7-2 and TRBJ1-3 provide the parts outside the CDR3, is GAGVSQSPSNKVTEKGKDVELRCDPISGHTALYWYRQSLGQGLEFLIYFQGNSAPDKSGLPSDRFSAERTGGSVSTLTIQRTQQEDSAVYLCASSLGWAGDSSTIYFGEGSWLTVV.

This chain connects TRBV5-1 to TRBJ2-6, with a weak D call TRBD1 (5 bases). Trimming shortened V by 2 bases and J by 2 bases, and 8 bases separated the two germline ends. The CDR3 contains 15 residues. CDR1 SGHRS and CDR2 YFSETQ come from the germline V gene. The DNA for the CDR3 is TGCGCCAGCAGCTTAGGGGTAGCTGGGGCCAACGTCCTGACTTTC. Protein: CASSLGVAGANVLTF. Full variable domain (outside the CDR3, taken from reference TRBV5-1 and TRBJ2-6): KAGVTQTPRYLIKTRGQQVTLSCSPISGHRSVSWYQQTPGQGLQFLFEYFSETQRNKGNFPGRFSGRQFSNSRSEMNVSTLELGDSALYLCASSLGVAGANVLTFGAGSRLTVL.

The chain joins TRBV5-4 to TRBJ2-1, with TRBD1 identical over 7 bases. Germline trimming cut 3 bases from V and 0 bases from J; bases unmatched to any gene: 3. The CDR3 is made up of 15 amino acids. CDR1 and CDR2 (germline): SGHNT, YYREEE (reference sequence). The CDR3 bases are TGTGCCAGCAGCTCGGGACAGCTCTCCTACAATGAGCAGTTCTTC. Amino acids: CASSSGQLSYNEQFF. The full variable domain, its missing parts supplied by reference TRBV5-4 and TRBJ2-1, is ETGVTQSPTHLIKTRGQQVTLRCSSQSGHNTVSWYQQALGQGPQFIFQYYREEENGRGNFPPRFSGLQFPNYSSELNVNALELDDSALYLCASSSGQLSYNEQFFGPGTRLTVL.

This chain connects TRBV30 to TRBJ2-1; 8 positions agree with TRBD1. This CDR3 region has 11 residues. The germline V gene has CDR1 GTSNPN and CDR2 SVGIG (reference sequence). V was pared by 0 bases and J by 15 bases, with 4 bases of the junction left unmatched. As DNA, the CDR3 is TGTGCCTGGAGTGTGGGACAGGCGCGGTTCTTC. Translation gives CAWSVGQARFF.

The chain is built from TRBV27 and TRBJ1-1; D may be TRBD1 (5 bases). The germline CDR1 and CDR2 sequences are MNHEY and SMNVEV (reference sequence). The CDR3 loop spans 16 amino acids. V lost 2 bases to trimming and J lost 6 bases, with 19 bases between them. CDR3 nucleotides: TGTGCCAGCAGTTTACAACCGCGGAGGGGTGGCCCTGAAGCTTTCTTT. Translation: CASSLQPRRGGPEAFF.

This chain connects TRBV6-1 to TRBJ2-7; D may be TRBD2 (5 bases). The CDR3 length is 16 residues. V lost 0 bases to trimming and J lost 3 bases, with 15 bases between them. The germline V gene has CDR1 MNHNS and CDR2 SASEGT. For the CDR3, the DNA is TGTGCCAGCAGTGAAGCTTTATCGAGGGTTGGCTACGAGCAGTACTTC. It specifies CASSEALSRVGYEQYF.